These 9 T cell receptor beta chains share one sample of origin, sequenced in a study of cytomegalovirus exposure and HLA in healthy donors. PCR amplification relied on 60 Vbeta primers (plus 13 Jbeta primers). Produced via immunoSEQ multiplex PCR; TCRdb's table is partial and in-frame only. The sample consists of roughly 290,000 clones, approximately 90% of them appearing once. Source material: PBMCs. Receptor source: a woman between 18 and 29 years old in good health and CMV-seronegative.

The chain combines TRBV5-1 with TRBJ2-5; a possible D gene is TRBD1 (6 bases). The length of the CDR3 is 14 residues. Germline assignment: CDR1 SGHRS and CDR2 YFSETQ. Trimming shortened V by 0 bases and J by 2 bases, and 8 bases separated the two germline ends. CDR3 amino acids: CASSLAGAQETQYF. The CDR3 DNA follows: TGCGCCAGCAGCTTGGCAGGGGCTCAAGAGACCCAGTACTTC.

V is TRBV7-3 and J is TRBJ1-1, with D unclear. CDR1 and CDR2 (germline): SGHTA, FQGTGA. The CDR3 is 13 amino acids. The V gene lost 8 bases and the J gene lost 9 bases, with 19 bases spanning the gap. The CDR3 DNA follows: TGTGCCAGCGCATTGCGGGTGACGGAGAAAGCTTTCTTT. Protein product: CASALRVTEKAFF.

This chain joins TRBV6-5 and TRBJ1-3; 7 bases match TRBD1. Germline V gene data show CDR1 as MNHEY and CDR2 as SVGAGI. V lost 6 bases and J lost 2; bases outside the gene matches: 7. The CDR3 has 15 residues. CDR3 DNA sequence: TGTGCCAGCAGCCGACAGGGCATCACTGGAAACACCATATATTTT. This translates into CASSRQGITGNTIYF.

This rearrangement joins TRBV2 to TRBJ2-3, with D maybe TRBD1 (6 bases). The CDR3 sequence is 14 residues long. The V gene's germline CDR1 is SNHLY and CDR2 FYNNEI. V was cut by 8 bases and J by 5 bases, with 17 bases left in between. CDR3 sequence reads: CASGEQGSIDTQYF. CDR3 nucleotides: TGTGCCAGCGGAGAACAGGGAAGTATAGATACGCAGTATTTT.

V gene TRBV14 combines with J gene TRBJ2-7; TRBD1 is a possible D gene (6 bases). This CDR3 has 14 amino acids. Germline V gene lookup returns CDR1 SGHDN and CDR2 FVKESK. V dropped 1 base and J dropped 1 base, with 8 bases sitting between them. The CDR3 region has the DNA TGTGCCAGCAGCCAAGGAGGGGGATCCTACGAGCAGTACTTC. Its protein product is CASSQGGGSYEQYF.

This clone was observed a single time. J is TRBJ2-7 and V is TRBV5-1; 8 positions match TRBD2. Germline V gene lookup returns CDR1 SGHRS and CDR2 YFSETQ. Trimming at V came to 2 bases and at J to 3 bases, leaving 10 bases not matched to a gene. The CDR3 is made up of 16 amino acids. CDR3 DNA: TGCGCCAGCAGCTTTAAAGATCCGGGGGGGAACTACGAGCAGTACTTC. It encodes CASSFKDPGGNYEQYF. Variable domain in full (rest from reference TRBV5-1 and TRBJ2-7): KAGVTQTPRYLIKTRGQQVTLSCSPISGHRSVSWYQQTPGQGLQFLFEYFSETQRNKGNFPGRFSGRQFSNSRSEMNVSTLELGDSALYLCASSFKDPGGNYEQYFGPGTRLTVT.

The chain joins TRBV6-1 to TRBJ2-5; 7 nucleotides line up with TRBD2. Trimming at V came to 0 bases and at J to 5 bases, leaving 6 bases not matched to a gene. Germline loops: CDR1 MNHNS, CDR2 SASEGT. The CDR3 has 15 amino acids. DNA of the CDR3: TGTGCCAGCAGTGAAGCGCCGGGGCGGGGGGAGACCCAGTACTTC. It is translated as CASSEAPGRGETQYF.

In its sample, this clone was seen once. This rearrangement joins TRBV5-6 to TRBJ1-2, with 7 bases identical to TRBD1. The germline V gene has CDR1 SGHDT and CDR2 YYEEEE. The CDR3 is 15 amino acids. V trimming: 0 bases; J trimming: 4 bases; junction bases outside the gene matches: 6. The CDR3 nucleotides are TGTGCCAGCAGCTTGGCTGCGGGACAGCTCTATGGCTACACCTTC. Protein sequence: CASSLAAGQLYGYTF. Filled out from reference TRBV5-6 and TRBJ1-2, the complete variable domain reads DAGVTQSPTHLIKTRGQQVTLRCSPKSGHDTVSWYQQALGQGPQFIFQYYEEEERQRGNFPDRFSGHQFPNYSSELNVNALLLGDSALYLCASSLAAGQLYGYTFGSGTRLTVV.

Only one count was recorded for this clone. CDR3 nucleotide sequence: TGTGCCAGCAGCTTAGCGGGGACAGGGTGGATTTCACCCCTCCACTTT. It codes for CASSLAGTGWISPLHF. The chain recombines TRBV7-8 with TRBJ1-6, with 9 bases lining up with TRBD1. Germline CDR1 reads SGHVS; CDR2 reads FQNEAQ. The CDR3 is 16 amino acids. The V and J ends lost 0 bases and 9 bases, in that order; junction bases with no gene match: 6.